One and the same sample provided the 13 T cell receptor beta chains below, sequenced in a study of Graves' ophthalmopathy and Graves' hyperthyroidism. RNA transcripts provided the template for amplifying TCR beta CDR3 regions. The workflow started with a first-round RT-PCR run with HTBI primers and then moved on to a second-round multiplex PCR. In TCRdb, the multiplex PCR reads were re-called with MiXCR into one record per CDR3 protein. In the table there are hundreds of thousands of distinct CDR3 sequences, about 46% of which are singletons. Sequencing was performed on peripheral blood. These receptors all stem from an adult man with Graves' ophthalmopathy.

CDR3 DNA: TGTGCCAGCAGCTCATCAATCGGAGCGACCCAGTACTTC. Translated: CASSSSIGATQYF. The chain recombines TRBV7-2 with TRBJ2-5; no reliable D call. Germline V gives CDR1 SGHTA, CDR2 FQGNSA. There are 13 residues in the CDR3. With 4 bases removed from V and 7 bases from J, the gap between germline ends came to 13 bases.

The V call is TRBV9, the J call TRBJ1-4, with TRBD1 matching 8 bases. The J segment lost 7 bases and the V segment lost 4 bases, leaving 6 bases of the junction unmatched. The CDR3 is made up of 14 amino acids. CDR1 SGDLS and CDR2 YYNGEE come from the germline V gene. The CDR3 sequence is CASSLAGQGEKLFF. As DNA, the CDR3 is TGTGCCAGCAGCTTGGCCGGACAGGGTGAAAAACTGTTTTTT.

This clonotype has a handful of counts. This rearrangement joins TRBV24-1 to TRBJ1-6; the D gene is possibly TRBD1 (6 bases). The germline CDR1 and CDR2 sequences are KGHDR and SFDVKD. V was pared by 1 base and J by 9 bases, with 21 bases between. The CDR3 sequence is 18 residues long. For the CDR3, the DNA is TGTGCCACCAGTGATTTACGAACAGGGCCGGTATGTGTTTCACCCCTCCACTTT. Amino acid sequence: CATSDLRTGPVCVSPLHF.

The CDR3 sequence: CSATYRGGSPREYF. As DNA, the CDR3 is TGCAGTGCTACTTATCGGGGGGGCTCTCCCCGAGAGTACTTC. This chain links TRBV20-1 with TRBJ2-7; 8 nucleotides match TRBD2. V gave up 4 bases and J gave up 11 bases; unmatched junction bases: 16. Germline V gene lookup returns CDR1 DFQATT and CDR2 SNEGSKA (reference sequence). The CDR3 loop spans 14 amino acids.

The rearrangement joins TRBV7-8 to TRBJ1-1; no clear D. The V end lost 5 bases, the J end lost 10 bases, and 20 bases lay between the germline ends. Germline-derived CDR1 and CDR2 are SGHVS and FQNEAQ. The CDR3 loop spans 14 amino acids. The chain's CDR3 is CASSPEYVSLGAFF. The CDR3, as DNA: TGTGCCAGCAGCCCGGAGTATGTCAGCTTAGGAGCTTTCTTT.

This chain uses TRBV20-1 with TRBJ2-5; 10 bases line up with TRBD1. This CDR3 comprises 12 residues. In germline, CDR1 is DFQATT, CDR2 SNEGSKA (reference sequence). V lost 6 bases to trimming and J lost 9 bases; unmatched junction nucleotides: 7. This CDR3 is CSARVGQGSQYF. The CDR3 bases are TGCAGTGCGCGAGTGGGACAGGGGTCCCAGTACTTC.

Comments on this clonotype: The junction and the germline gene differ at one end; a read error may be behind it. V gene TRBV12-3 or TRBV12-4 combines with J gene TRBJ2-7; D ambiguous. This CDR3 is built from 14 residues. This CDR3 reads CAISSERKANEQYF. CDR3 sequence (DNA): TGTGCCATCAGTTCGGAGAGGAAGGCTAATGAGCAGTACTTC.

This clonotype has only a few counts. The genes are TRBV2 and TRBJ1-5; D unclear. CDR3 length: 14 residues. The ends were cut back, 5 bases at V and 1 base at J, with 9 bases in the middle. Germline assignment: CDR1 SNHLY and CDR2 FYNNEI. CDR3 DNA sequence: TGTGCCAGCAGTCTGGCGACAAGCAATCAGCCCCAGCATTTT. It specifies CASSLATSNQPQHF.

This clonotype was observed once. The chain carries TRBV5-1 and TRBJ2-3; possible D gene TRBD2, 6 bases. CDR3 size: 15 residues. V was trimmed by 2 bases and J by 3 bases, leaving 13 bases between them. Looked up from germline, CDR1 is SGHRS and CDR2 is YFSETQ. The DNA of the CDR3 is TGCGCCAGCAGCTTAACAGGCGGGATTACAGATACGCAGTATTTT. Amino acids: CASSLTGGITDTQYF.

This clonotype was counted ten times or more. In DNA form, the CDR3 reads TGTGCCAGCAGCTTAGCGTCCAGGGCCTATGGCTACACCTTC. It is translated as CASSLASRAYGYTF. The chain links TRBV7-9 to TRBJ1-2, with a possible D match to TRBD1 (5 bases). Germline CDR1 SEHNR, CDR2 FQNEAQ (reference sequence). The V end lost 0 bases, the J end lost 4 bases, and 9 bases lay between the germline ends. The CDR3 totals 14 residues.

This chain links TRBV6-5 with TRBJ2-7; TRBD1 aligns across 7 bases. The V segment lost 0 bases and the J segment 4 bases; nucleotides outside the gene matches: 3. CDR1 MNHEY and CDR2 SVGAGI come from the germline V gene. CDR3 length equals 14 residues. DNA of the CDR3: TGTGCCAGCAGTTACTCGGGACAGATTTACGAGCAGTACTTC. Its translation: CASSYSGQIYEQYF.

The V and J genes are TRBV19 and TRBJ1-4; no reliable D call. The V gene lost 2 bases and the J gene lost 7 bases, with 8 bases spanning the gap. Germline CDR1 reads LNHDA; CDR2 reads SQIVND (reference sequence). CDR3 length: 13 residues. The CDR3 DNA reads TGTGCCAGTAGTATATGGGGAGGTGAAAAACTGTTTTTT. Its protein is CASSIWGGEKLFF.

The CDR3 spells CASSADRLSYEQYF. As DNA, the CDR3 is TGTGCCAGCAGCGCGGACAGGCTCTCCTACGAGCAGTACTTC. V is TRBV7-8 and J is TRBJ2-7; 7 nucleotides align to TRBD1. V lost 5 bases to trimming and J lost 0 bases; unmatched junction nucleotides: 4. Germline V lookup: CDR1 SGHVS, CDR2 FQNEAQ. The CDR3 length is 14 residues.